The clone carrying this T cell receptor beta chain occurred once. Its target is not known. 60 Vbeta and 13 Jbeta primers were used in PCR. Only in-frame clones appear in the TCRdb table, and some are missing; sequencing was by immunoSEQ multiplex PCR. The sample shows roughly 92,000 clones, roughly 79% of them seen only once. The data belong to a study of cytomegalovirus exposure and HLA in healthy donors. General study points: Common viral pathogens (according to a later analysis) appeared linked to several of the most significant clusters.

Although they were nominally healthy when sampled, donors likely had unrecorded immune exposures. Sequenced: PBMCs. The sequence came from a woman in her 70s in good health and CMV-seropositive.

This CDR3 reads CASGGVDEQYF. DNA for the CDR3: TGTGCCAGTGGCGGGGTCGACGAGCAGTACTTC. The chain has TRBV19 and TRBJ2-7, with a tentative D call TRBD2 (6 bases). CDR1 is LNHDA and CDR2 is SQIVND in the germline V gene (reference sequence). Trimming left V 8 bases short and J 5 bases short, with 10 bases between. This CDR3 has 11 amino acids.